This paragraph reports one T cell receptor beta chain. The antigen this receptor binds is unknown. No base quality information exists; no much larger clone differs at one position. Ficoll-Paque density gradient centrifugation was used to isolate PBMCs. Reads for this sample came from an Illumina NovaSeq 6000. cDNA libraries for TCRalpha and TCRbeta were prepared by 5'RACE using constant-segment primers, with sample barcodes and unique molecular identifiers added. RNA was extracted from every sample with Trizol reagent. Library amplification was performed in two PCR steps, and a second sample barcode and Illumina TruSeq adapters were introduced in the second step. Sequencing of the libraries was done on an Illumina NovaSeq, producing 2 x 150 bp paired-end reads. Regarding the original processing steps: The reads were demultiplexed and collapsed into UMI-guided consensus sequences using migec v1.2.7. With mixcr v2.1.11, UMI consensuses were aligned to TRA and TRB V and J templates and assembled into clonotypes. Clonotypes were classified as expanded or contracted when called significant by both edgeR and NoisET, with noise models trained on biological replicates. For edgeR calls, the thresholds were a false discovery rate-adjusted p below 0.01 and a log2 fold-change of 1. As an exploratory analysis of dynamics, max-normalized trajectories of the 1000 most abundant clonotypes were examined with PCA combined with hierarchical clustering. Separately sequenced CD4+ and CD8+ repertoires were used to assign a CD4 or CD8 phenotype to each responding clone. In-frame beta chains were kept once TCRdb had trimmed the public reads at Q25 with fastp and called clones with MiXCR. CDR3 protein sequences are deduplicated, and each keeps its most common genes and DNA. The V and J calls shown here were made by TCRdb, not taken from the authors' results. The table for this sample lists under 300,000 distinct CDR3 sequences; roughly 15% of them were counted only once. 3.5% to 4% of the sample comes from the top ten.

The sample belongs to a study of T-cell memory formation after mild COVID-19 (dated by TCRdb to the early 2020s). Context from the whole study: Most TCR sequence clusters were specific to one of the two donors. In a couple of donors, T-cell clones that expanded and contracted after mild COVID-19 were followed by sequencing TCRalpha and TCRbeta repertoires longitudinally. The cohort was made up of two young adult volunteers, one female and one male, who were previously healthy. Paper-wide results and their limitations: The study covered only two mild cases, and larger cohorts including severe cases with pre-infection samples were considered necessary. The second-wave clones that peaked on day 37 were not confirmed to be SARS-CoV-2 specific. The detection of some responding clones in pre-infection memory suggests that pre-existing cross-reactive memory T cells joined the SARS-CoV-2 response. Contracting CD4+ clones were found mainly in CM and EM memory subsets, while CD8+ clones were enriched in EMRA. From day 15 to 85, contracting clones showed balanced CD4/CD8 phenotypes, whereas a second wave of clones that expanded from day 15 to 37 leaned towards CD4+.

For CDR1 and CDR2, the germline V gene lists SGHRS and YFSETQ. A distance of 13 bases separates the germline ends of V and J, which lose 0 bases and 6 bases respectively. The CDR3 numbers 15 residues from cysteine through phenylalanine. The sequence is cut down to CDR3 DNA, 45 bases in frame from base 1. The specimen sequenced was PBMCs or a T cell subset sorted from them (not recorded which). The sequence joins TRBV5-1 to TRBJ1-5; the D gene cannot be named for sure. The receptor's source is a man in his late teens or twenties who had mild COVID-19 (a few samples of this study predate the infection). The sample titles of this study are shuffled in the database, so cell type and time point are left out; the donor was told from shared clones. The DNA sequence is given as TGCGCCAGCAGCTTGGTGCCTGGGAGTGGTCAGCCCCAGCATTTT. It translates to CASSLVPGSGQPQHF.